This record covers a single T cell receptor (beta chain). The data belong to a study of blood T cell repertoires in COVID-19. Study details: Samples of COVID-19 (acute and convalescent) were obtained from the United States, Italy and Spain.

The germline V gene has CDR1 SGDLS and CDR2 YYNGEE. The CDR3 spans 14 residues. Trimming removed 0 bases from V and 0 bases from J, with 7 bases in between. Only in-frame clones appear in the TCRdb table, and some are missing; sequencing was by immunoSEQ multiplex PCR. The table includes approximately 250,000 clones, around 93% detected once. V is TRBV9 and J is TRBJ2-7; D might be TRBD1 (6 bases). The receptor was derived from a man aged 35 to 55 who had been exposed to COVID-19. The sequenced sample consisted of PBMCs or T cells enriched from blood (not recorded which). The CDR3 loop is CASSVGDNSYEQYF. In nucleotides, the CDR3 is TGTGCCAGCAGCGTAGGGGACAACTCCTACGAGCAGTACTTC.